This T cell receptor beta chain was identified during a study of blood T cell repertoires in COVID-19. The overall study: Acute and convalescent COVID-19 samples came from the United States, Italy and Spain. PBMCs, B-cell-depleted T cells, or T cells were the source of the cDNA or gDNA that made up the material.

Per the original data handling: For nucleated cells, counts were estimated from reference gene primer amplification. Using immunoSEQ multiplex PCR, the repertoire was profiled, and TCRdb retains in-frame clones only, with some absent. V and J calls and clone size are those listed in that table; D and trimming were worked out from the DNA. The repertoire holds 70,000 or so clones, with 82% as singletons. V gave up 4 bases and J gave up 5 bases, with 17 bases separating them. This CDR3 contains 15 residues. Per germline, CDR1 PRHDT and CDR2 FYEKMQ (reference sequence). Sequenced: peripheral blood. This clonotype was sampled from a human donor in a cohort sampled during active COVID-19. This sequence joins TRBV13 and TRBJ1-2, with D uncertain. The CDR3: CASSSRGTGSYGYTF. DNA for the CDR3: TGTGCCAGCAGCTCCCGAGGAACCGGGTCGTATGGCTACACCTTC.